Listed below are T cell receptor beta chains from one sample, sequenced in a study of shared clonotypes between healthy human individuals. Profiled with immunoSEQ multiplex PCR; TCRdb holds only in-frame clones, not every one. Here the sample spans approximately 2.1 million clones, more than 80% being singletons. Material for sequencing was naive CD4+ T cells from PBMCs. The receptor source for this set is a young man in good health. Some clones in this sample may be carry-over from other donors' samples. CDR3s include the opening cysteine and the closing phenylalanine or tryptophan. The D gene is left open where the match is weak. For some rows the clone size is stated as once, few or many, or as a class when expanded; others skip it.

j_call d_call clone_size v_call cdr3_aa cdr3_nt
TRBJ1-2 TRBD1 NA TRBV7-9 CASSQGTGRGVRAF TGTGCCAGCAGCCAGGGGACAGGCCGGGGGGTCAGGGCCTTC
TRBJ2-3 TRBD2 once TRBV9 CASSGGGLAGSDTQYF TGTGCCAGCAGCGGTGGGGGACTAGCGGGATCAGATACGCAGTATTTT
TRBJ2-5 TRBD1 NA TRBV29-1 CSVPGQKFGTQYF TGCAGCGTGCCGGGACAGAAATTTGGGACCCAGTACTTC
TRBJ2-1 NA NA TRBV5-4 CASSSRGSYNEQFF TGTGCCAGCAGCTCTAGGGGGTCCTACAATGAGCAGTTCTTC
TRBJ1-2 TRBD1 NA TRBV19 CASSGQGLGGYTF TGTGCCAGTTCGGGACAGGGGCTTGGAGGCTACACCTTC
TRBJ2-2 NA NA TRBV19 CASTLGRRTGELFF TGTGCCAGTACCCTCGGACGGCGCACCGGGGAGCTGTTTTTT
TRBJ2-1 NA NA TRBV7-6 CASSFSGAGSYNEQFF TGTGCCAGCAGCTTTTCCGGGGCTGGGTCCTACAATGAGCAGTTCTTC
TRBJ2-3 TRBD2 once TRBV28 CASSSYPSGSTDTQYF TGTGCCAGCAGTTCCTACCCTAGCGGAAGCACAGATACGCAGTATTTT
TRBJ2-5 NA NA TRBV28 CASRTPSFRVAETQYF TGTGCCAGCCGTACCCCCAGTTTCAGGGTGGCGGAGACCCAGTACTTC
TRBJ2-1 NA NA TRBV4-2 CASSQDWVKGYNEQFF TGTGCCAGCAGCCAAGATTGGGTCAAGGGATACAATGAGCAGTTCTTC
TRBJ2-5 NA NA TRBV5-1 CASSLVYSQETQYF TGCGCCAGCAGCTTGGTTTACAGCCAAGAGACCCAGTACTTC
TRBJ2-3 NA NA TRBV5-6 CASSDSLFGGQGDTQYF TGTGCCAGCAGCGACTCCCTGTTTGGGGGGCAAGGAGATACGCAGTATTTT
TRBJ2-5 NA NA TRBV6-5 CASSYSRDTYQETQYF TGTGCCAGCAGTTACTCGCGGGACACCTACCAAGAGACCCAGTACTTC
TRBJ1-5 NA NA TRBV28 CASTGGGAAQTQHF TGTGCCAGCACGGGGGGGGGTGCGGCTCAGACCCAGCATTTT
TRBJ2-5 NA NA TRBV7-9 CASSLVSGIQYF TGTGCCAGCAGCTTAGTGTCCGGGATCCAGTACTTC
TRBJ1-2 NA NA TRBV5-1 CASSYGQTNYGYTF TGCGCCAGCAGCTATGGACAGACTAACTATGGCTACACCTTC
TRBJ2-1 NA NA TRBV5-1 CASSLTNEQFF TGCGCCAGCAGCCTAACTAATGAGCAGTTCTTC
TRBJ2-7 TRBD2 NA TRBV14 CASSQGLAGGQYF TGTGCCAGCAGCCAAGGGCTAGCGGGCGGGCAGTACTTC
TRBJ1-2 NA NA TRBV6-1 CASSPGTTNYGYTF TGTGCCAGCAGTCCAGGGACAACTAACTATGGCTACACCTTC
TRBJ1-5 TRBD1 NA TRBV28 CASSLSYRRGLFQPQHF TGTGCCAGCAGTTTATCATACCGGAGGGGGCTCTTTCAGCCCCAGCATTTT
TRBJ1-6 TRBD1 NA TRBV5-6 CASSLDRGRDNSPLHF TGTGCCAGCAGTTTGGACAGGGGAAGGGATAATTCACCCCTCCACTTT
TRBJ2-7 NA NA TRBV5-6 CASSFLGIPGEQYF TGTGCCAGCAGCTTTCTGGGGATCCCTGGCGAGCAGTACTTC
TRBJ1-1 NA NA TRBV27 CASTRSLDTEAFF TGTGCCAGCACACGGAGTTTGGACACTGAAGCTTTCTTT
TRBJ2-1 NA NA TRBV7-7 CASRPLGVGDNEQFF TGTGCCAGCAGGCCGCTCGGGGTGGGGGACAATGAGCAGTTCTTC
TRBJ2-5 TRBD1 once TRBV7-3 CASSLSTGLETQYF TGTGCCAGCAGCTTATCGACAGGGCTGGAGACCCAGTACTTC
TRBJ1-1 NA NA TRBV5-4 CASAPGASVEAFF TGTGCCAGCGCCCCAGGGGCATCAGTGGAAGCTTTCTTT
TRBJ2-1 NA NA TRBV18 CASSPMSGYNEQFF TGTGCCAGCTCACCAATGTCAGGTTACAATGAGCAGTTCTTC
TRBJ2-3 TRBD2 NA TRBV5-6 CASSSGLAGGFDTQYF TGTGCCAGCAGCTCAGGACTAGCGGGAGGTTTTGATACGCAGTATTTT
TRBJ1-2 TRBD1 NA TRBV5-4 CASSPYVGTDYGYTF TGTGCCAGCAGCCCCTATGTCGGGACAGACTATGGCTACACCTTC
TRBJ2-1 TRBD2 NA TRBV5-1 CASSLRGTGLAGFSHEQFF TGCGCCAGCAGCTTGAGGGGAACGGGACTAGCGGGATTTAGCCATGAGCAGTTCTTC
TRBJ1-1 TRBD1 NA TRBV6-5 CASSYQTGGGTEAFF TGTGCCAGCAGTTACCAGACAGGGGGTGGCACTGAAGCTTTCTTT
TRBJ2-7 TRBD1 NA TRBV5-4 CASSQIKQGAPVQYF TGTGCCAGCAGCCAGATCAAACAGGGGGCCCCTGTGCAGTACTTC
TRBJ2-5 TRBD2 NA TRBV10-1 CASSESTGTMETQYF TGCGCCAGCAGTGAGTCTACGGGGACTATGGAGACCCAGTACTTC